Following are 20 T cell receptor beta chains from one sample sequenced in a study of CD8+ T cells in alopecia areata. Reverse transcribed after extraction, RNA yielded cDNA as the sequencing template. Produced via immunoSEQ multiplex PCR; TCRdb's table is partial and in-frame only. This sample has over 200,000 clones, with more than 45% found just once. Material: CD4+ T cells sorted from blood, obtained at week 0. The source is a human donor with alopecia areata.

The chain has TRBV19 and TRBJ2-7; TRBD1 aligns across 8 bases. Losses at the gene ends were 4 bases for V and 5 bases for J; bases not matched to a gene: 7. CDR3 size: 14 residues. Germline CDR1 and CDR2: LNHDA and SQIVND (reference sequence). The CDR3 is CASSRGTGTNEQYF. Here the CDR3 DNA reads TGTGCCAGTAGTAGAGGGACAGGTACAAACGAGCAGTACTTC.

The chain combines TRBV28 with TRBJ1-4; 11 bases agree with TRBD1. This CDR3 contains 14 residues. Germline V CDR1 and CDR2: MDHEN, SYDVKM. Germline trimming cut 7 bases from V and 8 bases from J; bases unmatched to any gene: 6. CDR3 protein: CASTWDRGGEKLFF. In DNA, the CDR3 is TGTGCCAGCACCTGGGACAGGGGGGGCGAAAAACTGTTTTTT.

The rearrangement joins TRBV29-1 to TRBJ2-2, with 7 bases aligning to TRBD2. The germline CDR1 and CDR2 sequences are SQVTM and ANQGSEA. With 4 bases clipped from V and 0 bases from J, the junction kept 8 bases outside the gene matches. This CDR3 has 16 residues. Here the CDR3 DNA reads TGCAGCGTTGCCCGCTCGGGGGGAACGAACACCGGGGAGCTGTTTTTT. Translated: CSVARSGGTNTGELFF.

This clone was observed a single time. The chain combines TRBV5-1 with TRBJ1-6; D is ambiguous. This CDR3 contains 15 residues. Trimming pared 2 bases from V and 7 bases from J, leaving 13 bases between. Germline V CDR1 and CDR2: SGHRS, YFSETQ. In DNA form, the CDR3 reads TGCGCCAGCAGCTTTGGAGCACACTCAAATTCACCCCTCCACTTT. Protein: CASSFGAHSNSPLHF.

In its sample, this clone was seen a few times. V and J are TRBV5-1 and TRBJ2-1, with D maybe TRBD1 (6 bases). The V and J ends lost 0 bases and 8 bases respectively, with 6 bases between them. CDR1 is SGHRS and CDR2 is YFSETQ in the germline V gene. The CDR3 has 12 residues. The CDR3 sequence: CASSLGGHEQFF. The CDR3 nucleotides read TGCGCCAGCAGCTTGGGGGGGCATGAGCAGTTCTTC.

The rearrangement links TRBV15 to TRBJ2-5; D perhaps matches TRBD1 (6 bases). Trimming took off 0 bases at V and 2 bases at J, with 10 bases between the two ends. CDR1 is LNHNV, CDR2 YYDKDF, per germline (reference sequence). The length of the CDR3 is 15 residues. The CDR3 spells CATSRDRGQQETQYF. The CDR3 coding sequence is TGTGCCACCAGCAGAGATCGAGGACAGCAAGAGACCCAGTACTTC. The whole variable domain, remainder taken from reference TRBV15 and TRBJ2-5, is DAMVIQNPRYQVTQFGKPVTLSCSQTLNHNVMYWYQQKSSQAPKLLFHYYDKDFNNEADTPDNFQSRRPNTSFCFLDIRSPGLGDTAMYLCATSRDRGQQETQYFGPGTRLLVL.

This sequence joins TRBV20-1 and TRBJ1-2; no reliable D call. V lost 5 bases, J lost 5 bases, and 9 bases lay in between. The CDR3 consists of 11 residues. CDR1 DFQATT and CDR2 SNEGSKA come from the germline V gene (reference sequence). The CDR3 DNA reads TGCAGTGCTGGGGAGCCGTATGGCTACACCTTC. Translating gives CSAGEPYGYTF.

The V gene is TRBV5-5, the J gene TRBJ1-4, with D possibly being TRBD1 (5 bases). Germline CDR1 SGHKS, CDR2 YYEKEE (reference sequence). V lost 4 bases, J lost 4 bases, and 17 bases lay in between. The CDR3 extends over 16 amino acids. CDR3 in amino acids: CASSRGTEGRNEKLFF. The CDR3 DNA follows: TGTGCCAGCAGCCGCGGGACGGAGGGCCGTAATGAAAAACTGTTTTTT.

This clone was seen a single time. Other DNA sequences in this specimen translate into the identical CDR3. This chain joins TRBV5-1 and TRBJ1-2, with D perhaps TRBD1 (5 bases). There are 12 residues in the CDR3. V was pared by 2 bases and J by 8 bases, with 10 bases between. Germline V gene lookup returns CDR1 SGHRS and CDR2 YFSETQ. The CDR3 DNA reads TGCGCCAGCAGCTTAGCCGGGGACGGCTACACCTTC. Protein: CASSLAGDGYTF.

V and J are TRBV7-3 and TRBJ2-3; TRBD1 is a possible D gene (6 bases). This CDR3 has 15 residues. V dropped 5 bases and J dropped 0 bases, with 12 bases sitting between them. Germline loops: CDR1 SGHTA, CDR2 FQGTGA. CDR3 sequence reads: CASSPQTGSTDTQYF. The CDR3 region has the DNA TGTGCCAGCAGCCCCCAGACAGGAAGCACAGATACGCAGTATTTT.

The table lists this clone with a few counts. This CDR3 is also generated by other DNA sequences in the sample. This rearrangement joins TRBV30 to TRBJ1-3, with no clear D. Trimming left V 4 bases short and J 0 bases short, with 4 bases between. CDR1 and CDR2 from the germline V gene are GTSNPN and SVGIG (reference sequence). There are 12 residues in the CDR3. CDR3 sequence: CAWTDSGNTIYF. CDR3 coding DNA: TGTGCCTGGACAGACTCTGGAAACACCATATATTTT.

V usage is TRBV19 and J usage is TRBJ2-7, with TRBD1 identical over 7 bases. Germline V gene lookup returns CDR1 LNHDA and CDR2 SQIVND (reference sequence). This CDR3 is built from 14 residues. V shed 5 bases, J shed 5 bases, and the junction held 9 bases outside the gene matches. The CDR3 nucleotides are TGTGCCAGTAGTGCTCGACAGGGAGTCCACGAGCAGTACTTC. It is translated as CASSARQGVHEQYF.

V and J are TRBV25-1 and TRBJ1-2; 9 positions match TRBD1. The CDR3 extends over 15 amino acids. Germline V gives CDR1 MGHDK, CDR2 SYGVNS. V shed 4 bases, J shed 5 bases, and the junction held 8 bases outside the gene matches. The CDR3 is CASSARTGVKYGYTF. As DNA, the CDR3 is TGTGCCAGCAGTGCAAGGACAGGGGTAAAGTATGGCTACACCTTC.

The CDR3 loop is CSVVGQGGSTEAFF. In DNA, the CDR3 is TGCAGCGTTGTAGGACAGGGCGGGAGCACTGAAGCTTTCTTT. The chain combines TRBV29-1 with TRBJ1-1, with 8 bases lining up with TRBD1. Germline V gene sequence: CDR1 SQVTM, CDR2 ANQGSEA. The ends lost 4 bases at V and 4 bases at J; junction bases unmatched: 8. This CDR3 contains 14 residues.

The chain couples TRBV6-5 to TRBJ2-7, with a weak D call TRBD1 (5 bases). Trimming cost V 4 bases and J 0 bases, with 7 bases left between them. Germline V CDR1 and CDR2: MNHEY, SVGAGI. CDR3 length: 13 residues. The DNA for the CDR3 is TGTGCCAGCAGTTCGGACAACTCCTACGAGCAGTACTTC. Translation: CASSSDNSYEQYF.

This rearrangement joins TRBV2 to TRBJ1-5; 7 bases align to TRBD1. V trimming: 6 bases; J trimming: 6 bases; junction bases outside the gene matches: 11. Germline CDR1 and CDR2: SNHLY and FYNNEI. This CDR3 spans 15 amino acids. The CDR3 DNA is TGTGCCAGCAGCCCTCCCTCGACAGGGTTTCAGCCCCAGCATTTT. Translation gives CASSPPSTGFQPQHF.

The rearrangement joins TRBV7-9 to TRBJ1-2, with 8 bases lining up with TRBD1. With V trimmed by 5 bases and J by 7 bases, 18 bases remained unmatched. The CDR3 loop spans 17 amino acids. CDR1 is SEHNR, CDR2 FQNEAQ, per germline (reference sequence). The CDR3 DNA sequence: TGTGCCAGCAGCAAGACGCGAGGGACAGGAGATCTGTCTGGCTACACCTTC. Its translation: CASSKTRGTGDLSGYTF.

The genes are TRBV15 and TRBJ1-4; tentative D call: TRBD1 (5 bases). Trimming cost V 0 bases and J 8 bases, with 16 bases left between them. The CDR3 consists of 16 residues. CDR1 LNHNV and CDR2 YYDKDF come from the germline V gene (reference sequence). CDR3 loop: CATSREVGRVTEKLFF. CDR3 bases: TGTGCCACCAGCAGAGAGGTCGGCAGGGTGACGGAAAAACTGTTTTTT.

The rearrangement joins TRBV11-2 to TRBJ1-2; D is ambiguous. CDR3 length equals 14 residues. CDR1 SGHAT and CDR2 FQNNGV come from the germline V gene. Between the trimmed V and J ends, which lost 4 bases and 8 bases, there was a span of 17 bases. The CDR3 region is CASSWSSDLYGYTF. CDR3 nucleotide sequence: TGTGCCAGCAGCTGGTCCTCGGACCTTTACGGCTACACCTTC.

The chain carries TRBV5-6 and TRBJ2-5, with D possibly TRBD1 on 6 matching bases. V was shortened by 0 bases and J by 7 bases, with 16 bases between the two germline ends. The CDR3 runs 15 residues. CDR1 SGHDT and CDR2 YYEEEE come from the germline V gene. CDR3 amino acids: CASSLGGPGGRTQYF. Written as DNA, the CDR3 is TGTGCCAGCAGCTTGGGGGGGCCAGGAGGTCGGACCCAGTACTTC.